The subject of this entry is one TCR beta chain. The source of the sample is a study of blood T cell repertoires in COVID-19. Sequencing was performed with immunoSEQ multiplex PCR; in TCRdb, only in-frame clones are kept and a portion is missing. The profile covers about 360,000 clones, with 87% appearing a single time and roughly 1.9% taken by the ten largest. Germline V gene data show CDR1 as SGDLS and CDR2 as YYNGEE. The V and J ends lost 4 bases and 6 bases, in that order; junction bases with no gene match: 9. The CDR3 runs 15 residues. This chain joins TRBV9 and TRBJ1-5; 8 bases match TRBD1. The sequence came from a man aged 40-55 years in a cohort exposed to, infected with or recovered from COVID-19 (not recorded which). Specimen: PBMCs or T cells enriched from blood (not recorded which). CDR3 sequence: CASSPTAGGGQPQHF. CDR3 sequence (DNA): TGTGCCAGCAGCCCTACGGCAGGGGGCGGTCAGCCCCAGCATTTT.